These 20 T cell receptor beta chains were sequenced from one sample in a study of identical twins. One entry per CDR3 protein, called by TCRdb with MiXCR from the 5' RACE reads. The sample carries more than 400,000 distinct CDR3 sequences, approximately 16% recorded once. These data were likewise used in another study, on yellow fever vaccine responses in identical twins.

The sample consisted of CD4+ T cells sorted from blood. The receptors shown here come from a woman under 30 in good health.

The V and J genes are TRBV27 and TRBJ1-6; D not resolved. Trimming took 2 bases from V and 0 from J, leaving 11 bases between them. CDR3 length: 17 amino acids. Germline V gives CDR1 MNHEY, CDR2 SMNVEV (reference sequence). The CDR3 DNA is TGTGCCAGCAGTTTAAGTCGGCGGAGCTCCTATAATTCACCCCTCCACTTT. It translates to CASSLSRRSSYNSPLHF.

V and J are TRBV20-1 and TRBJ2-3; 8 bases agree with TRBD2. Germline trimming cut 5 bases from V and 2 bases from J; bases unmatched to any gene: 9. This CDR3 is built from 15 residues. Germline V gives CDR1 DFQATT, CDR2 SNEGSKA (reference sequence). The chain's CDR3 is CSASWSGGNTDTQYF. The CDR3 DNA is TGCAGTGCTTCATGGAGCGGGGGTAACACAGATACGCAGTATTTT.

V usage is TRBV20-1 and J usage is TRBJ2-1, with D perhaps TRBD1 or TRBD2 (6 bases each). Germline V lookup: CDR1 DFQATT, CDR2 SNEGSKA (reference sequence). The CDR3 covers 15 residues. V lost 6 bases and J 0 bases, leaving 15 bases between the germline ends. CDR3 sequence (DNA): TGCAGTGCCCCCTCGGGGGCAAGCTCCTACAATGAGCAGTTCTTC. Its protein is CSAPSGASSYNEQFF.

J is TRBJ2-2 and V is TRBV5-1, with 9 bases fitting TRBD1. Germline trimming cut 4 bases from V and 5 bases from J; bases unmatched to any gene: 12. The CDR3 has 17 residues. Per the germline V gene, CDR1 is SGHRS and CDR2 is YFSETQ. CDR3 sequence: CASSPRTGVVETGELFF. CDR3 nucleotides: TGCGCCAGCAGCCCAAGGACAGGGGTCGTGGAGACCGGGGAGCTGTTTTTT.

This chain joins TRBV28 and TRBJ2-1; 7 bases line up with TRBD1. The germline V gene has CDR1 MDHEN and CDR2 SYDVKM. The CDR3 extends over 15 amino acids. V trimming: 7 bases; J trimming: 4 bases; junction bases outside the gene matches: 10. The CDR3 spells CASTPGTVTYNEQFF. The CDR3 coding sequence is TGTGCCAGCACCCCCGGGACAGTCACATACAATGAGCAGTTCTTC.

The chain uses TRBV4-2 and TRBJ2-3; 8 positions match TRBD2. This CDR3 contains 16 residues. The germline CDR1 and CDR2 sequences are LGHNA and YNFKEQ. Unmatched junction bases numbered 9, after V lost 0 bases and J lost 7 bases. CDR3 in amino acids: CASSQDFGGGLNTQYF. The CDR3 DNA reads TGTGCCAGCAGCCAAGATTTCGGGGGGGGGCTGAATACGCAGTATTTT.

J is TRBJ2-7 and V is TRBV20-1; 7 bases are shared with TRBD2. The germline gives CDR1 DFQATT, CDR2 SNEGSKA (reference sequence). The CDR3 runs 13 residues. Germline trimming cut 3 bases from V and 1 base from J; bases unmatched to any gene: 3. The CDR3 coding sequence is TGCAGTGCTAGGGGGGGGTATTCCTACGAGCAGTACTTC. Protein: CSARGGYSYEQYF.

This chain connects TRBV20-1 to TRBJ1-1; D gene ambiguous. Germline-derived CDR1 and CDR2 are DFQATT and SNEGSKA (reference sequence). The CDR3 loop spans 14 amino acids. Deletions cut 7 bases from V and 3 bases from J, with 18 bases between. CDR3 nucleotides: TGCAGTGTGCAGGAAGGTTTTTGGGACACTGAAGCTTTCTTT. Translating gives CSVQEGFWDTEAFF.

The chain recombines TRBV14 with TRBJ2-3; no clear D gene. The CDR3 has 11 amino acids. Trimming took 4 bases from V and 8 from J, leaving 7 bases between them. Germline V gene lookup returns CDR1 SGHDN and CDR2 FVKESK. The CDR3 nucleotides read TGTGCCAGCAGCCCTGGTCGTACGCAGTATTTT. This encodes CASSPGRTQYF.

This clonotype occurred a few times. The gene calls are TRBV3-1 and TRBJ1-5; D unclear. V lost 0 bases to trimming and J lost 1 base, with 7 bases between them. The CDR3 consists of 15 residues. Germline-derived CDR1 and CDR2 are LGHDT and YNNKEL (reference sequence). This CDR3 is CASSQDSGSNQPQHF. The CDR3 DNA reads TGTGCCAGCAGCCAAGACTCTGGGAGCAATCAGCCCCAGCATTTT.

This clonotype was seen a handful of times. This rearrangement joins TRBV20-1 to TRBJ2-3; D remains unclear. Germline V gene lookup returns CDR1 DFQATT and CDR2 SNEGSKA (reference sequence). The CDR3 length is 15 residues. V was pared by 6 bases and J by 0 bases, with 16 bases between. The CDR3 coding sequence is TGCAGTGCCATTGGACCGCCGATAAGCACAGATACGCAGTATTTT. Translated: CSAIGPPISTDTQYF.

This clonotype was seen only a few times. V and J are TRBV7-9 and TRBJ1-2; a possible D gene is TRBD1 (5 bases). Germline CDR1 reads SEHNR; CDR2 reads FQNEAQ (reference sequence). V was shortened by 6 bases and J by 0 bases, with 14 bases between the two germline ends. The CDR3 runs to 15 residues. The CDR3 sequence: CASSIQGLSNYGYTF. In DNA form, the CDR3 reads TGTGCCAGCAGTATCCAGGGTTTATCTAACTATGGCTACACCTTC.

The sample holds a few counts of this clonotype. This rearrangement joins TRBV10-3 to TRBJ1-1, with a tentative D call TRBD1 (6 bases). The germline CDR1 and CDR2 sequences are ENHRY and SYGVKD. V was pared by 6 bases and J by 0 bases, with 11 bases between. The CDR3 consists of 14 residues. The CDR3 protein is CAIRRTEMNTEAFF. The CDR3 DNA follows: TGTGCCATCAGGAGGACAGAAATGAACACTGAAGCTTTCTTT.

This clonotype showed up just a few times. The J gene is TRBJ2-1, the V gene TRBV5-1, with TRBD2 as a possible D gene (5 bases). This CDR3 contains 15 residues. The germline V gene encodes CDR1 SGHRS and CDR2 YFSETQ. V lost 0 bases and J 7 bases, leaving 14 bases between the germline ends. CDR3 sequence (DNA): TGCGCCAGCAGCTTGGGGACTGCCCTGGAAAATGAGCAGTTCTTC. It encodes CASSLGTALENEQFF.

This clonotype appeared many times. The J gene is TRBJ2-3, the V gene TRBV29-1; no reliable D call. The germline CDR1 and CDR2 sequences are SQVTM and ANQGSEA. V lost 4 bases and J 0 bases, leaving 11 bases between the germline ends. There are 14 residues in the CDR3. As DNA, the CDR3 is TGCAGCGTTGCCGCGGAAACTAGCACAGATACGCAGTATTTT. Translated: CSVAAETSTDTQYF.

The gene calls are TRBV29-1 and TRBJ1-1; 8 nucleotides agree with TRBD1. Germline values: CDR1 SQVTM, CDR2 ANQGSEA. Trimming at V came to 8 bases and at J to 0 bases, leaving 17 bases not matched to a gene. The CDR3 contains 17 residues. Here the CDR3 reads CSLKSGREDRVNTEAFF. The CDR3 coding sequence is TGCAGCCTCAAGTCCGGTCGGGAGGACAGGGTGAACACTGAAGCTTTCTTT. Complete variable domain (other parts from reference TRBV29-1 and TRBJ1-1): SAVISQKPSRDICQRGTSLTIQCQVDSQVTMMFWYRQQPGQSLTLIATANQGSEATYESGFVIDKFPISRPNLTFSTLTVSNMSPEDSSIYLCSLKSGREDRVNTEAFFGQGTRLTVV.

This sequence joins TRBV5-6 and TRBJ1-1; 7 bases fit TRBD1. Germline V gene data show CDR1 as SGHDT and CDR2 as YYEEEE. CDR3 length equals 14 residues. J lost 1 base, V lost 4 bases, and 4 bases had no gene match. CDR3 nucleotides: TGTGCCAGCAGCACGGGACAGCCGAACACTGAAGCTTTCTTT. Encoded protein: CASSTGQPNTEAFF.

The CDR3 protein is CASSLTGGTTNEKLFF. CDR3 DNA sequence: TGTGCCAGCAGCTTGACAGGGGGAACCACTAATGAAAAACTGTTTTTT. The gene calls are TRBV7-9 and TRBJ1-4; TRBD1 agrees at 9 bases. CDR1 is SEHNR, CDR2 FQNEAQ, per germline (reference sequence). The CDR3 totals 16 residues. After removal of 3 bases from V and 2 bases from J, the junction contained 4 bases not matched to a gene.

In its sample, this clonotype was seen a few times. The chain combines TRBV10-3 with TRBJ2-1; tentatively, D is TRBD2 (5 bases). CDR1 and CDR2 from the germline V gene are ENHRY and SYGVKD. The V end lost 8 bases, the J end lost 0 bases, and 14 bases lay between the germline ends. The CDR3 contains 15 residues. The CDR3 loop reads CAIGWTPSSYNEQFF. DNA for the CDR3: TGTGCCATCGGTTGGACTCCTAGCTCCTACAATGAGCAGTTCTTC.

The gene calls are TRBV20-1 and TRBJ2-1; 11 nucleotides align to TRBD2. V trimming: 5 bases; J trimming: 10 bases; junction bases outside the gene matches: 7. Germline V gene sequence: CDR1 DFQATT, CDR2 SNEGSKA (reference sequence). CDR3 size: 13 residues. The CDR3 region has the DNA TGCAGTGCTTTAGGACTAGCGGGCAGGGAGCAGTTCTTC. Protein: CSALGLAGREQFF.